Shown below are 10 T cell receptor beta chains from a single sample sequenced in a study of PD-L1 blockade in urothelial cancer (dated by TCRdb to 2016 to 2017). Reading the label with the study, this specimen's time point is: pretreatment peripheral blood. The library was obtained by the immunoSEQ multiplex PCR assay. TCRdb re-hosts the immuneACCESS table, in-frame sequences only. Its copies lack some clones; in the studies checked, an unresolved V gene accounts for under half of them, and the cause for the rest is not known. The sample records about 72,000 clones, roughly 86% of which are singletons. 15% of the sample is taken by the ten largest. The sequences come from PBMCs, collected around atezolizumab (anti-PD-L1) treatment. The source of these receptors is a man aged 55 to 69 with urothelial cancer.

This clone has just one count. The J gene is TRBJ2-1, the V gene TRBV7-2; D is possibly TRBD2 (6 bases). CDR1 and CDR2 (germline): SGHTA, FQGNSA. The germline V and J ends were trimmed by 1 base and 6 bases, with 7 bases remaining between them. CDR3 length: 13 residues. The CDR3 DNA sequence: TGTGCCAGCAGCTTAGACGGGAGCAATGAGCAGTTCTTC. Translating gives CASSLDGSNEQFF.

This chain joins TRBV6-5 and TRBJ2-3; the match to TRBD1 covers 8 bases. Germline V gives CDR1 MNHEY, CDR2 SVGAGI. The CDR3 contains 14 residues. After removal of 5 bases from V and 5 bases from J, the junction contained 6 bases not matched to a gene. The CDR3 region is CASSNQGAGDTQYF. The CDR3, as DNA: TGTGCCAGCAGTAACCAGGGGGCTGGAGATACGCAGTATTTT.

This clone came up once. The V call is TRBV29-1, the J call TRBJ2-1, with 7 bases fitting TRBD1. This CDR3 spans 15 amino acids. The germline V gene has CDR1 SQVTM and CDR2 ANQGSEA. The ends lost 0 bases at V and 3 bases at J; junction bases unmatched: 5. CDR3 in DNA: TGCAGCGTTGAAGACCCCAGGGGGATCTACAATGAGCAGTTCTTC. Its translation is CSVEDPRGIYNEQFF.

The chain joins TRBV19 to TRBJ2-7; 7 bases are a match to TRBD1. The ends lost 5 bases at V and 6 bases at J; junction bases unmatched: 7. The length of the CDR3 is 13 residues. Germline lookup yields CDR1 LNHDA and CDR2 SQIVND (reference sequence). The CDR3 DNA follows: TGTGCCAGTAGTCCCCGACAGGGATCCGAGCAGTACTTC. Translating it yields CASSPRQGSEQYF.

The chain combines TRBV19 with TRBJ1-4, with D possibly matching TRBD1 (6 bases). Germline V CDR1 and CDR2: LNHDA, SQIVND (reference sequence). The CDR3 is made up of 11 amino acids. The CDR3 protein is CGTQGGEKLFF. The CDR3 region has the DNA TGTGGTACACAGGGTGGTGAAAAACTGTTTTTT.

The gene calls are TRBV11-3 and TRBJ1-1; the match to TRBD1 covers 9 bases. The V gene's germline CDR1 is SGHNT and CDR2 YENEEA. The CDR3 length is 13 residues. The V and J ends lost 1 base and 8 bases, in that order; junction bases with no gene match: 2. CDR3: CASSLGTGGEAFF. As DNA, the CDR3 is TGTGCCAGCAGCTTAGGTACAGGGGGCGAAGCTTTCTTT.

V usage is TRBV30 and J usage is TRBJ1-2; D is perhaps TRBD1 (5 bases). With 4 bases removed from V and 7 bases from J, the gap between germline ends came to 16 bases. In germline, CDR1 is GTSNPN, CDR2 SVGIG (reference sequence). This CDR3 contains 13 residues. The CDR3 sequence is CAWTSAGGGGYTF. CDR3 coding DNA: TGTGCCTGGACATCTGCCGGGGGTGGTGGCTACACCTTC.

The chain employs TRBV29-1 and TRBJ1-1; 7 bases fit TRBD1. The CDR3 runs 14 residues. Germline CDR1 is SQVTM and CDR2 is ANQGSEA. Losses at the gene ends were 3 bases for V and 2 bases for J; bases not matched to a gene: 6. CDR3 in DNA: TGCAGCGTTGACCCGACAGGGCTTAACACTGAAGCTTTCTTT. It specifies CSVDPTGLNTEAFF.

The J gene is TRBJ2-2, the V gene TRBV5-4; 7 positions agree with TRBD1. This CDR3 region has 15 residues. Trimming took 4 bases from V and 6 from J; bases not matched to a gene: 9. Germline V gene data show CDR1 as SGHNT and CDR2 as YYREEE (reference sequence). The CDR3 loop reads CASSPGGSGPGELFF. CDR3 nucleotides: TGTGCCAGCAGCCCAGGGGGATCGGGACCCGGGGAGCTGTTTTTT.

The V call is TRBV13, the J call TRBJ2-2, with a possible D match to TRBD1 (6 bases). V was clipped by 5 bases and J by 2 bases, with 18 bases between them. The CDR3 consists of 17 residues. The germline V gene has CDR1 PRHDT and CDR2 FYEKMQ (reference sequence). The CDR3 DNA sequence: TGTGCCAGCAGCGGGTCACAGGGATCCTTTAACACCGGGGAGCTGTTTTTT. It codes for CASSGSQGSFNTGELFF.